The 3 T cell receptor beta chains in this list originate from one sample, sequenced in a study of T-cell reconstitution after alpha-beta-depleted transplantation in children. Preparation of the TCRbeta library used unique molecular identifiers. TCRdb ran MiXCR on the PCR reads and lists one entry per CDR3 protein. This sample yields a few hundred thousand distinct CDR3 sequences, of which 10% to 15% are seen a single time; 2% to 2.5% belongs to the top ten. Sequenced here: PBMCs, mostly from graft donor cells, sampled 360 days after TCRalphabeta/CD19-depleted stem cell transplant. These receptors were taken from a male patient between 5 and 17 years old who had a stem cell transplant for acute myeloid leukemia, so the T cells may come from the graft donor.

This clonotype has at least ten counts. V gene TRBV3-1 combines with J gene TRBJ2-7; no clear D gene. Trimming shortened V by 0 bases and J by 6 bases, and 12 bases separated the two germline ends. Germline loops: CDR1 LGHDT, CDR2 YNNKEL (reference sequence). The CDR3 is made up of 14 amino acids. As DNA, the CDR3 is TGTGCCAGCAGCCAAGATCCAGCCTCCGCCGAGCAGTACTTC. It specifies CASSQDPASAEQYF.

The chain links TRBV9 to TRBJ1-6; the match to TRBD1 covers 9 bases. There are 15 residues in the CDR3. Germline V CDR1 and CDR2: SGDLS, YYNGEE. J lost 4 bases, V lost 6 bases, and 5 bases had no gene match. The CDR3 spells CASKSGTGYNSPLHF. Here the CDR3 DNA reads TGTGCCAGCAAATCCGGGACAGGGTATAATTCACCCCTCCACTTT. Complete variable domain (other parts from reference TRBV9 and TRBJ1-6): DSGVTQTPKHLITATGQRVTLRCSPRSGDLSVYWYQQSLDQGLQFLIQYYNGEERAKGNILERFSAQQFPDLHSELNLSSLELGDSALYFCASKSGTGYNSPLHFGNGTRLTVT.

This clonotype was detected ten times or more. The genes are TRBV20-1 and TRBJ1-2; the match to TRBD1 covers 8 bases. The length of the CDR3 is 15 residues. V lost 3 bases, J lost 4 bases, and 10 bases stayed unmatched. In germline, CDR1 is DFQATT, CDR2 SNEGSKA (reference sequence). The CDR3 here is CSARIRDRNSYGYTF. In nucleotides, the CDR3 is TGCAGTGCTAGGATCCGGGACAGGAATTCCTATGGCTACACCTTC.